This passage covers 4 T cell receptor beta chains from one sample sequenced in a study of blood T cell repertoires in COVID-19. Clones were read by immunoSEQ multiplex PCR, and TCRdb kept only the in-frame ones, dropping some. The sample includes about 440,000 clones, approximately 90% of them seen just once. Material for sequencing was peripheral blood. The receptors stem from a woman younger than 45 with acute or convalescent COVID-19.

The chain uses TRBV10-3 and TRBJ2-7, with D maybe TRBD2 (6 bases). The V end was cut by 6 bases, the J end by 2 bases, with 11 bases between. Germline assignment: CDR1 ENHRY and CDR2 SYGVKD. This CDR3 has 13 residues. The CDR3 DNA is TGTGCCATCAGAACGGGAGTCACCTACGAGCAGTACTTC. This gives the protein CAIRTGVTYEQYF.

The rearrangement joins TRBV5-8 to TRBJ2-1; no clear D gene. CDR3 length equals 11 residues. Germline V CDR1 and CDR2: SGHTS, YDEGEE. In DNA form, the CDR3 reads TGTGCGGAAGGAGAATACAATGAGCAGTTCTTC. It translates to CAEGEYNEQFF.

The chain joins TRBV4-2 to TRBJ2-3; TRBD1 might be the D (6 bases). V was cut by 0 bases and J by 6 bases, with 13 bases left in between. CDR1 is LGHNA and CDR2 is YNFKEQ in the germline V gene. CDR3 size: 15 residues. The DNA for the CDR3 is TGTGCCAGCAGCCAAGAACCCAGGGGTGGGGATACGCAGTATTTT. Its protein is CASSQEPRGGDTQYF.

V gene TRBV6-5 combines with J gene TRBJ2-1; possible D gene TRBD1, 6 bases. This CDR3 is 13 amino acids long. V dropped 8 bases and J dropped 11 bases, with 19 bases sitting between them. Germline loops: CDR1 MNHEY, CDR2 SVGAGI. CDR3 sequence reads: CASHSSLGAQQFF. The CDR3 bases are TGTGCCAGCCACTCGAGTTTGGGGGCTCAGCAGTTCTTC.